Listed here are 22 T cell receptor beta chains from one sample, sequenced in a study of cytomegalovirus exposure and HLA in healthy donors. Amplification used 60 Vbeta primers and 13 Jbeta primers. Here immunoSEQ multiplex PCR was the method, and the copy in TCRdb shows in-frame clones only, minus some. The sample lists about 150,000 clones, about 88% seen once, with more than 2% in the top ten. Sequenced: PBMCs. The origin of the receptors is a woman younger than 30 in good health and CMV-seronegative.

The rearrangement uses TRBV6-5 and TRBJ2-1; 11 bases map to TRBD2. Looked up from germline, CDR1 is MNHEY and CDR2 is SVGAGI. This CDR3 region has 13 residues. V shed 7 bases, J shed 10 bases, and the junction held 6 bases outside the gene matches. CDR3 sequence (DNA): TGTGCCAGCACCCAGACTAGCGGGACAGAGCAGTTCTTC. It specifies CASTQTSGTEQFF.

Concerning this clone itself: The junction differs from germline at one of its ends, possibly a read error. The chain is built from TRBV7-8 and TRBJ2-7; D is unclear. Germline CDR1 reads SGHVS; CDR2 reads FQNEAQ. This CDR3 contains 13 residues. The CDR3 loop is CASSLDATYGQYF. DNA for the CDR3: TGTGCCAGCAGCTTAGATGCCACGTACGGGCAGTACTTC.

The rearrangement links TRBV19 to TRBJ2-6; TRBD2 aligns across 7 bases. Germline values: CDR1 LNHDA, CDR2 SQIVND (reference sequence). Unmatched junction bases numbered 19, after V lost 6 bases and J lost 2 bases. The CDR3 is 20 amino acids. Written as DNA, the CDR3 is TGTGCCAGTAGCTCCTCCGGGACGCGGGGGAGGATAACTGGGGCCAACGTCCTGACTTTC. This translates into CASSSSGTRGRITGANVLTF. Complete variable domain (other parts from reference TRBV19 and TRBJ2-6): DGGITQSPKYLFRKEGQNVTLSCEQNLNHDAMYWYRQDPGQGLRLIYYSQIVNDFQKGDIAEGYSVSREKKESFPLTVTSAQKNPTAFYLCASSSSGTRGRITGANVLTFGAGSRLTVL.

The rearrangement links TRBV6-5 to TRBJ1-3; D gene uncertain. The V gene's germline CDR1 is MNHEY and CDR2 SVGAGI. The V gene lost 2 bases and the J gene lost 3 bases, with 8 bases spanning the gap. CDR3 length equals 14 residues. The CDR3 coding sequence is TGTGCCAGCAGTTACCGGGGAGGTGGAAACACCATATATTTT. Its translation is CASSYRGGGNTIYF.

V and J are TRBV9 and TRBJ1-2; no clear D. CDR1 is SGDLS and CDR2 is YYNGEE in the germline V gene. Trimming shortened V by 0 bases and J by 1 base, and 4 bases separated the two germline ends. This CDR3 contains 13 residues. In DNA form, the CDR3 reads TGTGCCAGCAGCGTAGACGGTAACTATGGCTACACCTTC. Amino acids: CASSVDGNYGYTF.

This clone showed up just once. CDR3 DNA: TGTGCCAGCAGCGTCGACAGGGCCGGATACTACGAGCAGTACTTC. Translated, it gives CASSVDRAGYYEQYF. This chain links TRBV9 with TRBJ2-5; 7 positions match TRBD1. The J call may be wrong; the DNA end is better matched by TRBJ2-7. Germline-derived CDR1 and CDR2 are SGDLS and YYNGEE. The CDR3 sequence is 15 residues long.

The chain recombines TRBV28 with TRBJ2-7; 7 bases are shared with TRBD1. Per germline, CDR1 MDHEN and CDR2 SYDVKM. The CDR3 has 16 amino acids. Trimming at V came to 3 bases and at J to 0 bases, leaving 8 bases not matched to a gene. The CDR3 loop reads CASSFSFGTVSYEQYF. CDR3 nucleotides: TGTGCCAGCAGTTTCTCCTTCGGGACAGTCTCCTACGAGCAGTACTTC.

The CDR3 loop reads CASSPGQGVFNEQFF. CDR3 sequence (DNA): TGTGCCAGCAGCCCGGGACAGGGCGTCTTCAATGAGCAGTTCTTC. The rearrangement links TRBV7-9 to TRBJ2-1, with 9 bases that match TRBD1. CDR1 and CDR2 from the germline V gene are SEHNR and FQNEAQ (reference sequence). The CDR3 is 15 amino acids. Trimming took 5 bases from V and 6 from J; bases not matched to a gene: 8. Using reference TRBV7-9 and TRBJ2-1 for the parts outside the CDR3, the full variable domain is DTGVSQNPRHKITKRGQNVTFRCDPISEHNRLYWYRQTLGQGPEFLTYFQNEAQLEKSRLLSDRFSAERPKGSFSTLEIQRTEQGDSAMYLCASSPGQGVFNEQFFGPGTRLTVL.

V is TRBV29-1 and J is TRBJ2-5; D perhaps matches TRBD1 (6 bases). Trimming took off 4 bases at V and 2 bases at J, with 8 bases between the two ends. CDR1 SQVTM and CDR2 ANQGSEA come from the germline V gene. This CDR3 contains 12 residues. The CDR3 DNA reads TGCAGCGTTGTGGGACAACAAGAGACCCAGTACTTC. Translating gives CSVVGQQETQYF. Complete variable domain (other parts from reference TRBV29-1 and TRBJ2-5): SAVISQKPSRDICQRGTSLTIQCQVDSQVTMMFWYRQQPGQSLTLIATANQGSEATYESGFVIDKFPISRPNLTFSTLTVSNMSPEDSSIYLCSVVGQQETQYFGPGTRLLVL.

The rearrangement uses TRBV2 and TRBJ1-4; TRBD1 aligns across 10 bases. V lost 4 bases and J lost 2; bases outside the gene matches: 1. The CDR3 runs 15 residues. Germline V gives CDR1 SNHLY, CDR2 FYNNEI. CDR3 sequence: CASSGQGATNEKLFF. The CDR3 DNA reads as TGTGCCAGCAGTGGACAGGGGGCCACTAATGAAAAACTGTTTTTT.

This clone was picked up a small number of times. The V and J genes are TRBV28 and TRBJ2-7; D possibly corresponds to TRBD2 (5 bases). Trimming took off 4 bases at V and 7 bases at J, with 8 bases between the two ends. The CDR3 is 11 amino acids. Per germline, CDR1 MDHEN and CDR2 SYDVKM. CDR3 protein: CASSSGMEQYF. In nucleotides, the CDR3 is TGTGCCAGCAGTTCCGGGATGGAGCAGTACTTC.

This clone was counted a single time. V gene TRBV28 combines with J gene TRBJ2-2; D remains unclear. Germline V lookup: CDR1 MDHEN, CDR2 SYDVKM. This CDR3 has 12 amino acids. The V end lost 5 bases, the J end lost 6 bases, and 7 bases lay between the germline ends. The chain's CDR3 is CASSAEAGELFF. The CDR3 region has the DNA TGTGCCAGCAGTGCAGAAGCCGGGGAGCTGTTTTTT. Based on the CDR3 plus reference TRBV28 and TRBJ2-2, the full variable domain is DVKVTQSSRYLVKRTGEKVFLECVQDMDHENMFWYRQDPGLGLRLIYFSYDVKMKEKGDIPEGYSVSREKKERFSLILESASTNQTSMYLCASSAEAGELFFGEGSRLTVL.

The chain couples TRBV7-2 to TRBJ2-3, with unresolved D. The V end lost 4 bases, the J end lost 6 bases, and 14 bases lay between the germline ends. Germline-derived CDR1 and CDR2 are SGHTA and FQGNSA. This CDR3 comprises 14 residues. CDR3 coding DNA: TGTGCCAGCAGCTACTCCACGTTACCTGATACGCAGTATTTT. Translating it yields CASSYSTLPDTQYF.

V and J are TRBV27 and TRBJ1-1, with 9 bases lining up with TRBD1. This CDR3 spans 13 amino acids. Germline lookup yields CDR1 MNHEY and CDR2 SMNVEV (reference sequence). With V trimmed by 6 bases and J by 8 bases, 7 bases remained unmatched. As DNA, the CDR3 is TGTGCCAGCAGGGTGGACAGGGGCGGGGAAGCTTTCTTT. It specifies CASRVDRGGEAFF.

The V and J genes are TRBV19 and TRBJ2-3; D may be TRBD1 (5 bases). There are 12 residues in the CDR3. CDR1 is LNHDA and CDR2 is SQIVND in the germline V gene (reference sequence). The V end was cut by 9 bases, the J end by 2 bases, with 9 bases between. The CDR3 region is CASRQSTDTQYF. The DNA for the CDR3 is TGTGCCAGCCGACAGTCCACAGATACGCAGTATTTT.

The gene calls are TRBV6-5 and TRBJ2-3; a possible D gene is TRBD2 (7 bases). V lost 0 bases, J lost 2 bases, and 12 bases lay in between. The CDR3 sequence is 16 residues long. Germline V CDR1 and CDR2: MNHEY, SVGAGI. This chain's CDR3 is CASSYSGGRDTDTQYF. The DNA for the CDR3 is TGTGCCAGCAGTTACTCCGGGGGGCGCGACACAGATACGCAGTATTTT.

The chain employs TRBV7-8 and TRBJ1-4, with TRBD1 identical over 7 bases. Germline CDR1 and CDR2: SGHVS and FQNEAQ. V lost 4 bases and J lost 0; bases outside the gene matches: 5. This CDR3 has 16 residues. The DNA of the CDR3 is TGTGCCAGCAGCTCCGGACAGGTTGCAACTAATGAAAAACTGTTTTTT. Translated: CASSSGQVATNEKLFF.

The table lists this clone with a few counts. The V call is TRBV7-8, the J call TRBJ2-1; a possible D gene is TRBD1 (5 bases). There are 14 residues in the CDR3. Germline-derived CDR1 and CDR2 are SGHVS and FQNEAQ. Trimming removed 5 bases from V and 2 bases from J, with 10 bases in between. DNA of the CDR3: TGTGCCAGCAGCGAGGCAGGGACCTACAATGAGCAGTTCTTC. It translates to CASSEAGTYNEQFF.

The rearrangement uses TRBV10-3 and TRBJ2-7; tentatively, D is TRBD2 (5 bases). V dropped 3 bases and J dropped 7 bases, with 19 bases sitting between them. Germline-derived CDR1 and CDR2 are ENHRY and SYGVKD. This CDR3 is 15 amino acids long. As DNA, the CDR3 is TGTGCCATCAGTGACCCGCGGGCGCCGTCCAGGGAGCAGTACTTC. This translates into CAISDPRAPSREQYF.

This clone showed up just a few times. The chain recombines TRBV30 with TRBJ1-6, with TRBD1 matching 8 bases. V shed 0 bases, J shed 11 bases, and the junction held 6 bases outside the gene matches. The CDR3 has 14 residues. Per germline, CDR1 GTSNPN and CDR2 SVGIG (reference sequence). CDR3 bases: TGTGCCTGGAGTGTTTCAGGGGGCTTGGCACCCCTCCACTTT. This codes for CAWSVSGGLAPLHF.

The chain links TRBV6-5 to TRBJ1-1, with D unresolved. Trimming took 0 bases from V and 0 from J, leaving 8 bases between them. From germline, CDR1 is MNHEY and CDR2 SVGAGI. The CDR3 extends over 15 amino acids. CDR3 sequence (DNA): TGTGCCAGCAGTTACTCGTCCACATTGAACACTGAAGCTTTCTTT. It codes for CASSYSSTLNTEAFF.

The chain employs TRBV27 and TRBJ1-2; perhaps TRBD1 as D (6 bases). The CDR3 runs 13 residues. Trimming cost V 5 bases and J 2 bases, with 9 bases left between them. CDR1 and CDR2 (germline): MNHEY, SMNVEV (reference sequence). The CDR3, as DNA: TGTGCCAGCAGTCCAACAGGGAACTATGGCTACACCTTC. Translated, it gives CASSPTGNYGYTF.